This record covers a single TCR beta chain. Its matching antigen is unknown. The data were taken from a study of shared clonotypes between healthy human individuals. Overall study context: Donor composition was a couple of women and three men, aged 18 to 49. Three plates each covered CD4 naive and memory; CD8 naive two, CD8 memory one. Overall study results and limits: Several donors held about 4.6% of naive CD4 clonotypes in common. Sequencing depth was a factor that was expected to affect clonotype sharing among donors.

Profiling relied on immunoSEQ multiplex PCR, and the TCRdb table lists in-frame clones only, not all of them. In the table there are over 1.5 million clones, approximately 98% of which are singletons. In germline, CDR1 is SGHRS, CDR2 YFSETQ. This CDR3 is built from 14 residues. V lost 4 bases to trimming and J lost 0 bases, with 8 bases between them. The origin of this receptor is a man aged 25 to 40 in good health. Sequenced material: naive CD4+ T cells sorted from blood. Subset: CD45RA+ positively selected. The chain carries TRBV5-1 and TRBJ1-3; D uncertain. CDR3 protein: CASSPLDSGNTIYF. In DNA, the CDR3 is TGCGCCAGCAGCCCTTTAGACTCTGGAAACACCATATATTTT.